One and the same sample provided the 8 T cell receptor beta chains below, sequenced in a study of cytomegalovirus exposure and HLA in healthy donors. The method was immunoSEQ multiplex PCR; TCRdb's version includes in-frame clones alone and lacks a portion of them. This table has about 140,000 clones, less than 90% appearing once. Sequencing was carried out using PBMCs. These receptors were collected from a man between 18 and 35 years old in good health and CMV-seronegative.

This rearrangement joins TRBV7-9 to TRBJ2-2; 7 bases map to TRBD1. This CDR3 contains 16 residues. Per germline, CDR1 SEHNR and CDR2 FQNEAQ (reference sequence). V dropped 2 bases and J dropped 0; count of bases not matched to a gene: 3. The CDR3 DNA follows: TGTGCCAGCAGCTTAACGGGACAGACGAACACCGGGGAGCTGTTTTTT. Translated, it gives CASSLTGQTNTGELFF.

The CDR3 DNA reads TGCGCCAGCAGCTTGGATCCGGGGAGCGGGGAGCTGTTTTTT. Protein sequence: CASSLDPGSGELFF. The chain is built from TRBV5-1 and TRBJ2-2; tentatively, D is TRBD2 (5 bases). Trimming removed 0 bases at V and 7 bases at J, with 10 bases between. Germline V CDR1 and CDR2: SGHRS, YFSETQ. The CDR3 is 14 amino acids.

This clone appeared a single time. V gene TRBV11-3 combines with J gene TRBJ2-5; 9 positions agree with TRBD1. Germline loops: CDR1 SGHNT, CDR2 YENEEA. The junction had 15 bases not matched to a gene; V was cut back by 6 bases and J by 1 base. The CDR3 length is 18 residues. The CDR3 DNA sequence: TGTGCCAGCAGTTTAATACAGGGGGCGCAGACTGGCCAAGAGACCCAGTACTTC. This translates into CASSLIQGAQTGQETQYF.

The chain has TRBV5-6 and TRBJ2-3, with 8 bases identical to TRBD2. Per germline, CDR1 SGHDT and CDR2 YYEEEE. Losses at the gene ends were 2 bases for V and 7 bases for J; bases not matched to a gene: 12. The CDR3 is 16 amino acids. The CDR3 nucleotides read TGTGCCAGCAGCTTCATATCAGGGAGCGGGGGTTATACGCAGTATTTT. It encodes CASSFISGSGGYTQYF.

This chain links TRBV9 with TRBJ1-3; D not certain. In germline, CDR1 is SGDLS, CDR2 YYNGEE. Deletions cut 5 bases from V and 4 bases from J, with 13 bases between. The CDR3 is made up of 14 amino acids. The CDR3 sequence is CASSAPTSGNTIYF. DNA for the CDR3: TGTGCCAGCAGTGCCCCGACATCAGGAAACACCATATATTTT.

The chain links TRBV5-6 to TRBJ2-3; 11 bases map to TRBD2. V gave up 4 bases and J gave up 2 bases; unmatched junction bases: 9. The CDR3 runs 17 residues. Germline-derived CDR1 and CDR2 are SGHDT and YYEEEE. The CDR3 coding sequence is TGTGCCAGCAGCCCCCTAGGGACTAGCGGATTCACAGATACGCAGTATTTT. It translates to CASSPLGTSGFTDTQYF.

This chain joins TRBV2 and TRBJ2-2, with TRBD1 matching over 9 bases. Germline V gene lookup returns CDR1 SNHLY and CDR2 FYNNEI. The trim removed 6 bases at V and 5 bases at J, leaving 10 bases unmatched. There are 16 residues in the CDR3. CDR3 in DNA: TGTGCCAGCAGAGTAAACAGGGGGCGAGGGACCGGGGAGCTGTTTTTT. Its translation is CASRVNRGRGTGELFF.

The chain links TRBV6-6 to TRBJ2-3, with 8 nucleotides matching TRBD2. V lost 5 bases to trimming and J lost 3 bases; unmatched junction nucleotides: 4. Germline CDR1 and CDR2: MNHNY and SVGAGI (reference sequence). This CDR3 is 14 amino acids long. The CDR3 sequence: CASSRAGDTDTQYF. In nucleotides, the CDR3 is TGTGCCAGCAGTCGAGCGGGGGATACAGATACGCAGTATTTT.